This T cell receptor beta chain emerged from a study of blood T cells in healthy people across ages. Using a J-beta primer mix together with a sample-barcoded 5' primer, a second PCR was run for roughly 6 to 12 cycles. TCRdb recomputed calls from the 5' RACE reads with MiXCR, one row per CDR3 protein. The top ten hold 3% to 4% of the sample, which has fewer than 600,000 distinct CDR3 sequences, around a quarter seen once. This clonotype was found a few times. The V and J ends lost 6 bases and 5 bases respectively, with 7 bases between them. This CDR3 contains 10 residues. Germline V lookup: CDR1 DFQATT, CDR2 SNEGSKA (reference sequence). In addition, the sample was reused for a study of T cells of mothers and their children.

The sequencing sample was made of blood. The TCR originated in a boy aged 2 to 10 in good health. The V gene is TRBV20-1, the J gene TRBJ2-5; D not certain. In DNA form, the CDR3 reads TGCAGTGCCATAGGGGAGACCCAGTACTTC. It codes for CSAIGETQYF.